The 11 T cell receptor beta chains in this list originate from one sample, sequenced in a study of CD8+ T cells in alopecia areata. As to treatment: oral pan-JAK inhibitor, 5-10 mg twice daily. Extraction of RNA preceded its reverse transcription into cDNA, which served as the sequencing template. Using immunoSEQ multiplex PCR, the repertoire was profiled, and TCRdb retains in-frame clones only, with some absent. The data contain approximately 130,000 clones, over 60% of them singletons. The input for sequencing was CD4+ T cells sorted from blood, taken at week 4, from a patient treated with tofacitinib. These receptors came from a human donor with alopecia areata.

This clone was counted once. The chain couples TRBV28 to TRBJ2-7; unclear D gene. Germline V CDR1 and CDR2: MDHEN, SYDVKM. V was shortened by 8 bases and J by 1 base, with 6 bases between the two germline ends. The CDR3 length is 11 residues. CDR3: CASLGSYEQYF. The DNA of the CDR3 is TGTGCCAGCCTGGGGTCCTACGAGCAGTACTTC.

V and J are TRBV7-2 and TRBJ2-7, with no clear D. This CDR3 spans 17 amino acids. Trimming removed 4 bases from V and 6 bases from J, with 25 bases in between. Germline CDR1 SGHTA, CDR2 FQGNSA. The DNA of the CDR3 is TGTGCCAGCAGCTCGTCCCCGGGCGGACGATCGTCGTCCGAGCAGTACTTC. This sequence encodes CASSSSPGGRSSSEQYF. Full variable domain (rest looked up from reference TRBV7-2 and TRBJ2-7): GAGVSQSPSNKVTEKGKDVELRCDPISGHTALYWYRQSLGQGLEFLIYFQGNSAPDKSGLPSDRFSAERTGGSVSTLTIQRTQQEDSAVYLCASSSSPGGRSSSEQYFGPGTRLTVT.

The rearrangement uses TRBV28 and TRBJ1-5; 9 bases agree with TRBD1. V dropped 6 bases and J dropped 3; count of bases not matched to a gene: 6. The CDR3 consists of 15 residues. Germline V gives CDR1 MDHEN, CDR2 SYDVKM. The CDR3 DNA reads TGTGCCAGCAGGCGCGGACAGGGGAACAATCAGCCCCAGCATTTT. This encodes CASRRGQGNNQPQHF.

The rearrangement uses TRBV25-1 and TRBJ1-2, with D maybe TRBD1 (5 bases). Trimming cost V 3 bases and J 4 bases, with 15 bases left between them. CDR1 and CDR2 (germline): MGHDK, SYGVNS. The CDR3 is 15 amino acids. The CDR3 loop reads CASSDLADSPYGYTF. DNA for the CDR3: TGTGCCAGCAGTGATCTAGCAGACAGTCCCTATGGCTACACCTTC.

This clone was seen once. This sequence joins TRBV7-9 and TRBJ2-5, with D tentatively TRBD2 (6 bases). Germline lookup yields CDR1 SEHNR and CDR2 FQNEAQ (reference sequence). CDR3 length: 16 residues. The V end lost 5 bases, the J end lost 1 base, and 17 bases lay between the germline ends. CDR3 DNA sequence: TGTGCCAGCAGCCTCCTTGGCGGGGCAGTCCAAGAGACCCAGTACTTC. Translated, it gives CASSLLGGAVQETQYF.

The chain carries TRBV29-1 and TRBJ1-4; 10 bases are shared with TRBD1. Losses at the gene ends were 5 bases for V and 8 bases for J; bases not matched to a gene: 8. This CDR3 is 14 amino acids long. Germline loops: CDR1 SQVTM, CDR2 ANQGSEA. As DNA, the CDR3 is TGCAGCGTTAGGACAGGGGGAGTAAGCGAAAAACTGTTTTTT. Protein sequence: CSVRTGGVSEKLFF.

This clone has only a few counts. This chain uses TRBV9 with TRBJ2-2, with a weak D call TRBD2 (6 bases). The length of the CDR3 is 18 residues. The germline V and J ends were trimmed by 0 bases and 0 bases, with 15 bases remaining between them. CDR1 and CDR2 from the germline V gene are SGDLS and YYNGEE. CDR3 residues: CASSVARGTLSNTGELFF. DNA of the CDR3: TGTGCCAGCAGCGTAGCGCGGGGCACCCTTTCGAACACCGGGGAGCTGTTTTTT.

This chain links TRBV6-4 with TRBJ2-7; weak D call: TRBD1 (6 bases). The CDR3 consists of 13 residues. V shed 5 bases and J shed 6 bases, with 14 bases lying between them. The germline gives CDR1 MRHNA, CDR2 SNTAGT. CDR3 amino acids: CASSQDRFGEQYF. CDR3 coding DNA: TGTGCCAGCAGTCAGGACAGATTCGGCGAGCAGTACTTC.

This chain links TRBV5-6 with TRBJ2-5, with D maybe TRBD2 (5 bases). Trimming removed 6 bases from V and 6 bases from J, with 18 bases in between. This CDR3 comprises 14 residues. Germline V lookup: CDR1 SGHDT, CDR2 YYEEEE. The CDR3 nucleotides read TGTGCCAGCACCGGGATGATGCCCCCGAAGACCCAGTACTTC. Amino acids: CASTGMMPPKTQYF.

V usage is TRBV30 and J usage is TRBJ2-1; D is undetermined. CDR1 is GTSNPN, CDR2 SVGIG, per germline (reference sequence). V lost 2 bases and J lost 6, with 5 bases in between. This CDR3 comprises 11 residues. The CDR3 loop reads CAWSQGNEQFF. CDR3 DNA: TGTGCCTGGAGTCAAGGCAATGAGCAGTTCTTC.

In its sample, this clone was seen a few times. This chain connects TRBV2 to TRBJ2-3; maybe TRBD2 (6 bases). Trimming removed 4 bases at V and 0 bases at J, with 11 bases between. From germline, CDR1 is SNHLY and CDR2 FYNNEI. The CDR3 consists of 15 residues. The CDR3 DNA reads TGTGCCAGCAGTGCCGCGGGAACTAGCACAGATACGCAGTATTTT. It translates to CASSAAGTSTDTQYF.